Below, 23 T cell receptor beta chains from the same sample are listed, as sequenced in a study of T-cell memory formation after mild COVID-19. Each CDR3 protein gets one entry after TCRdb re-called the 5' RACE reads with MiXCR. This sample has 300,000 to 400,000 distinct CDR3 sequences, with around 27% found just once. Sequencing was done on a sample of PBMCs or a T cell subset sorted from them (not recorded which). The receptors originated from an adult woman who had mild COVID-19 (a few samples of this study predate the infection). Cell type and time point are not known.

V is TRBV2 and J is TRBJ2-2; TRBD1 matches 8 bases. This CDR3 contains 17 residues. In germline, CDR1 is SNHLY, CDR2 FYNNEI. V lost 7 bases to trimming and J lost 5 bases; unmatched junction nucleotides: 15. In nucleotides, the CDR3 is TGTGCCAGCACCACCGGGACAGGTCCCCTTTATACCGGGGAGCTGTTTTTT. Amino acids: CASTTGTGPLYTGELFF.

This clonotype appeared a few times. CDR3 in DNA: TGTGCCACCAGTGATTCGCGCGGGAGTAGGAATGAGCAGTTCTTC. It codes for CATSDSRGSRNEQFF. The V call is TRBV24-1, the J call TRBJ2-1; 7 bases agree with TRBD2. V gave up 2 bases and J gave up 7 bases; unmatched junction bases: 7. CDR1 and CDR2 (germline): KGHDR, SFDVKD. The CDR3 runs to 15 residues.

The chain combines TRBV7-3 with TRBJ2-3; 10 bases are a match to TRBD2. V lost 5 bases and J lost 5; bases outside the gene matches: 13. Germline-derived CDR1 and CDR2 are SGHTA and FQGTGA. CDR3 size: 17 residues. The CDR3 is CASSPGPLAGAGDTQYF. As DNA, the CDR3 is TGTGCCAGCAGCCCAGGTCCCCTAGCGGGAGCCGGAGATACGCAGTATTTT. Complete variable domain (other parts from reference TRBV7-3 and TRBJ2-3): GAGVSQTPSNKVTEKGKYVELRCDPISGHTALYWYRQSLGQGPEFLIYFQGTGAADDSGLPNDRFFAVRPEGSVSTLKIQRTERGDSAVYLCASSPGPLAGAGDTQYFGPGTRLTVL.

This clonotype was seen a handful of times. The V gene is TRBV7-8, the J gene TRBJ2-1; no firm D call. Trimming took off 5 bases at V and 0 bases at J, with 17 bases between the two ends. CDR3 length: 17 amino acids. Germline CDR1 reads SGHVS; CDR2 reads FQNEAQ. Here the CDR3 reads CASSLRTNTYSYNEQFF. CDR3 bases: TGTGCCAGCAGCCTAAGGACCAACACCTACTCCTACAATGAGCAGTTCTTC.

This clonotype has more than one count but fewer than ten. V and J are TRBV24-1 and TRBJ1-2; possibly TRBD1 for D (6 bases). Germline V gene sequence: CDR1 KGHDR, CDR2 SFDVKD. The CDR3 runs 14 residues. V was pared by 4 bases and J by 1 base, with 9 bases between. The CDR3 is CATSDRDINYGYTF. The CDR3 region has the DNA TGTGCCACCAGTGACCGGGACATTAACTATGGCTACACCTTC.

The chain combines TRBV20-1 with TRBJ1-2; tentatively, D is TRBD1 (6 bases). Trimming took off 8 bases at V and 6 bases at J, with 16 bases between the two ends. This CDR3 comprises 12 residues. CDR1 is DFQATT and CDR2 is SNEGSKA in the germline V gene (reference sequence). As DNA, the CDR3 is TGCAGTAAGCGAGGGGGGAGAGATGGCTACACCTTC. Protein product: CSKRGGRDGYTF.

The chain links TRBV7-9 to TRBJ1-1, with 7 bases fitting TRBD1. The germline V gene encodes CDR1 SEHNR and CDR2 FQNEAQ (reference sequence). With 0 bases clipped from V and 4 bases from J, the junction kept 2 bases outside the gene matches. This CDR3 spans 14 amino acids. CDR3 coding DNA: TGTGCCAGCAGCTTAGCGGGGACAGTCACTGAAGCTTTCTTT. Its protein is CASSLAGTVTEAFF.

This clonotype was picked up a small number of times. The chain joins TRBV6-4 to TRBJ1-1; D gene unclear. The CDR3 sequence is 14 residues long. In germline, CDR1 is MRHNA, CDR2 SNTAGT. Trimming pared 3 bases from V and 0 bases from J, leaving 8 bases between. The DNA for the CDR3 is TGTGCCAGCAGTGAAGACGGAGTGAACACTGAAGCTTTCTTT. Translated, it gives CASSEDGVNTEAFF.

The CDR3 DNA is TGTGCCACCAGTGATTCCGGACTAGCGGGGGCGACCTTCTACAATGAGCAGTTCTTC. This gives the protein CATSDSGLAGATFYNEQFF. The rearrangement uses TRBV24-1 and TRBJ2-1, with 13 bases fitting TRBD2. V was clipped by 2 bases and J by 3 bases; unmatched bases: 9. Germline values: CDR1 KGHDR, CDR2 SFDVKD. The CDR3 spans 19 residues.

This clonotype occurred a few times. The chain has TRBV12-3 or TRBV12-4 and TRBJ1-2; 10 nucleotides align to TRBD1. CDR3 length equals 13 residues. V lost 4 bases to trimming and J lost 8 bases; unmatched junction nucleotides: 4. This chain's CDR3 is CASSSTGGWGYTF. In DNA, the CDR3 is TGTGCCAGCAGTTCGACAGGGGGCTGGGGCTACACCTTC.

This clonotype was picked up a small number of times. The V gene is TRBV13, the J gene TRBJ2-5; 8 nucleotides match TRBD2. This CDR3 has 15 residues. Losses at the gene ends were 4 bases for V and 3 bases for J; bases not matched to a gene: 7. Per germline, CDR1 PRHDT and CDR2 FYEKMQ (reference sequence). The CDR3 spells CASSSPGTREETQYF. CDR3 coding DNA: TGTGCCAGCAGCTCTCCCGGGACTAGGGAAGAGACCCAGTACTTC.

A few counts support this clonotype. V gene TRBV7-9 combines with J gene TRBJ2-2; D is perhaps TRBD1 (5 bases). The CDR3 runs 16 residues. Trimming stripped 5 bases from V and 0 bases from J, with 13 bases between. The germline gives CDR1 SEHNR, CDR2 FQNEAQ (reference sequence). The CDR3 protein is CASSRGRYANTGELFF. Here the CDR3 DNA reads TGTGCCAGCAGCAGGGGTCGATACGCGAACACCGGGGAGCTGTTTTTT.

This clonotype occurred a few times. The chain recombines TRBV6-5 with TRBJ1-2, with D possibly matching TRBD1 (6 bases). CDR3 length: 14 residues. Deletions cut 4 bases from V and 8 bases from J, with 17 bases between. Per the germline V gene, CDR1 is MNHEY and CDR2 is SVGAGI. The CDR3 DNA reads TGTGCCAGCAGTTCGGCAGGGGAGGGGTCAGGCTACACCTTC. Translation gives CASSSAGEGSGYTF.

The chain couples TRBV5-6 to TRBJ2-1; the match to TRBD2 covers 8 bases. Germline V gene data show CDR1 as SGHDT and CDR2 as YYEEEE. This CDR3 is 14 amino acids long. V lost 1 base, J lost 9 bases, and 6 bases stayed unmatched. This CDR3 reads CASSLLRGGLEQFF. CDR3 DNA: TGTGCCAGCAGCTTGTTACGGGGGGGCCTTGAGCAGTTCTTC.

The gene calls are TRBV10-3 and TRBJ2-1; perhaps TRBD1 as D (5 bases). V lost 3 bases and J lost 7, with 7 bases in between. Germline values: CDR1 ENHRY, CDR2 SYGVKD. The CDR3 runs to 12 residues. CDR3 coding DNA: TGTGCCATCAGTGAAGGACAAAATGAGCAGTTCTTC. Translated, it gives CAISEGQNEQFF.

This chain uses TRBV19 with TRBJ2-3, with 9 positions matching TRBD2. The CDR3 is 14 residues long. Germline values: CDR1 LNHDA, CDR2 SQIVND (reference sequence). The V gene end was trimmed by 0 bases and the J gene end by 9 bases; junction bases not matched to a gene: 4. CDR3: CASSIEGLAYTQYF. The CDR3 DNA follows: TGTGCCAGTAGTATAGAGGGACTAGCCTACACGCAGTATTTT.

In regard to this clonotype: One base away lies a much larger clone, so this may be a sequencing read error. This chain uses TRBV12-3 or TRBV12-4 with TRBJ1-1; 7 nucleotides align to TRBD1. Trimming took 6 bases from V and 0 from J; bases not matched to a gene: 4. This CDR3 has 14 residues. The CDR3 loop is CASSAGTVNTEAFF. The CDR3 nucleotides read TGTGCCAGCAGCGCCGGGACAGTGAACACTGAAGCTTTCTTT.

This chain joins TRBV5-1 and TRBJ2-1, with a possible D match to TRBD2 (7 bases). The CDR3 loop spans 15 amino acids. Per germline, CDR1 SGHRS and CDR2 YFSETQ. Trimming removed 5 bases from V and 7 bases from J, with 19 bases in between. CDR3 DNA: TGCGCCAGCAGTGAAGTGGGGGGGCGTGGAAATGAGCAGTTCTTC. Its protein product is CASSEVGGRGNEQFF.

This rearrangement joins TRBV12-3 or TRBV12-4 to TRBJ1-1, with TRBD1 identical over 7 bases. J gave up 0 bases and V 6 bases, and 4 bases lay outside the gene matches. The CDR3 has 14 residues. The CDR3 protein is CASRLTGVNTEAFF. The CDR3 coding sequence is TGTGCCAGCAGGTTAACAGGGGTGAACACTGAAGCTTTCTTT.

This clonotype was seen many times. The rearrangement uses TRBV18 and TRBJ2-7; D is undetermined. This CDR3 region has 12 residues. The germline gives CDR1 KGHSH, CDR2 LQKENI. The V gene lost 3 bases and the J gene lost 6 bases, with 9 bases spanning the gap. In DNA form, the CDR3 reads TGTGCCAGCTCACCTGCGACGCGCGAGCAGTACTTC. Protein product: CASSPATREQYF.

This clonotype was observed a handful of times. The gene calls are TRBV11-3 and TRBJ2-2, with 8 bases fitting TRBD2. The CDR3 sequence is 13 residues long. V shed 10 bases and J 5 bases; nucleotides not matched to a gene: 6. Germline CDR1 SGHNT, CDR2 YENEEA. CDR3 nucleotide sequence: TGTGCCACAGCGGGAGTTTGGACCGGGGAGCTGTTTTTT. It is translated as CATAGVWTGELFF.

A few counts support this clonotype. This chain connects TRBV2 to TRBJ2-1, with a tentative D call TRBD2 (6 bases). V was cut by 8 bases and J by 0 bases, with 11 bases left in between. This CDR3 has 14 residues. Germline V gene lookup returns CDR1 SNHLY and CDR2 FYNNEI. CDR3 in amino acids: CASEETSSYNEQFF. Written as DNA, the CDR3 is TGTGCCAGCGAAGAGACTAGCTCCTACAATGAGCAGTTCTTC.

The rearrangement joins TRBV12-3 or TRBV12-4 to TRBJ1-2; D possibly corresponds to TRBD1 (5 bases). CDR3 length: 15 residues. Trimming took 6 bases from V and 1 from J, leaving 15 bases between them. The chain's CDR3 is CASSDGGAINYGYTF. The DNA of the CDR3 is TGTGCCAGCAGCGACGGGGGAGCTATTAACTATGGCTACACCTTC.